By share of the sample, the clone carrying this T cell receptor beta chain is medium-sized (0.01 to 0.1%). TCRdb re-derived calls from the 5' RACE reads in MiXCR, one entry per CDR3 protein. The repertoire consists of roughly 62,000 distinct CDR3 sequences, with over 2% occurring once and the leading ten covering around 3%. This specimen comes from a study of neurological immune-mediated disorders. The sample comprised PBMCs. The clonotype originates from a man aged 45-65 years with multiple sclerosis.

The CDR3 bases are TGTGCCAGCTCACCACCGACAGAAACCTATGGCTACACCTTC. Translating gives CASSPPTETYGYTF. V is TRBV18 and J is TRBJ1-2; D may be TRBD1 (5 bases). The germline V gene encodes CDR1 KGHSH and CDR2 LQKENI. This CDR3 contains 14 residues. Trimming took off 0 bases at V and 4 bases at J, with 9 bases between the two ends.